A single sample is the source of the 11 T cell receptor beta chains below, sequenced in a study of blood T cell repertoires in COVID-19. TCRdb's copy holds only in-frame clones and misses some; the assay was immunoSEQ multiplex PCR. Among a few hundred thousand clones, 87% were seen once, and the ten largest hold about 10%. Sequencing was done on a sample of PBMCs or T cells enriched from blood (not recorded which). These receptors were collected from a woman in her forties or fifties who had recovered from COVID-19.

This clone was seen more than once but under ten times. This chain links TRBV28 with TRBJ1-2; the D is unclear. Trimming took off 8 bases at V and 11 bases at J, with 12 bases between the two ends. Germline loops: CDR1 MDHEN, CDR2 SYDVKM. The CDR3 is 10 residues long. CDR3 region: CASGLERYTF. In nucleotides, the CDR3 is TGTGCCAGCGGACTTGAGCGGTACACCTTC.

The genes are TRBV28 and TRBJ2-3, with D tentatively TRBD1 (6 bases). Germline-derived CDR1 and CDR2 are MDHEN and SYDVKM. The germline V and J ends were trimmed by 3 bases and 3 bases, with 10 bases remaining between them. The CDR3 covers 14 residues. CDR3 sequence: CASSFQGWTDTQYF. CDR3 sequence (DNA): TGTGCCAGCAGTTTCCAGGGGTGGACAGATACGCAGTATTTT.

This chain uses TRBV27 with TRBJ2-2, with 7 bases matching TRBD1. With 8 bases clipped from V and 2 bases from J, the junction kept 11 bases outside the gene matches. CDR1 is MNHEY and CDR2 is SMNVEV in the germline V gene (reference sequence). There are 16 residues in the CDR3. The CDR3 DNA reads TGTGCCAGCCGGACGAGGGGGCGCGGAAACACCGGGGAGCTGTTTTTT. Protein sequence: CASRTRGRGNTGELFF.

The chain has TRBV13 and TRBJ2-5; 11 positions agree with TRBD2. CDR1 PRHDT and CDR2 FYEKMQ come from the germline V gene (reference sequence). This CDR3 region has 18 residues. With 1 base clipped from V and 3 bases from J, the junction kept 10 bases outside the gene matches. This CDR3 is CASSLVDSGGAIEETQYF. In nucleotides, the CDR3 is TGTGCCAGCAGCTTAGTGGATAGCGGGGGGGCCATAGAAGAGACCCAGTACTTC.

CDR3 region: CASSTRLAQNNEQFF. The CDR3 bases are TGTGCCAGTAGTACCCGACTAGCGCAAAACAATGAGCAGTTCTTC. V usage is TRBV19 and J usage is TRBJ2-1; 8 nucleotides agree with TRBD2. Losses at the gene ends were 4 bases for V and 5 bases for J; bases not matched to a gene: 7. The CDR3 totals 15 residues. Looked up from germline, CDR1 is LNHDA and CDR2 is SQIVND (reference sequence).

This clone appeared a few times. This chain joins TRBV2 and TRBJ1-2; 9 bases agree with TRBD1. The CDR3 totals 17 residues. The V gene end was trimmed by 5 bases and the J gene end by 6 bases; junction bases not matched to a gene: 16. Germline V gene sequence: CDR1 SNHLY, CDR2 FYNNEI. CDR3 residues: CASSTSGTGRSRDGYTF. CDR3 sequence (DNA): TGTGCCAGCAGTACCTCCGGGACAGGGAGGAGTCGGGATGGCTACACCTTC. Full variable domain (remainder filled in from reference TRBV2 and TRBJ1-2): EPEVTQTPSHQVTQMGQEVILRCVPISNHLYFYWYRQILGQKVEFLVSFYNNEISEKSEIFDDQFSVERPDGSNFTLKIRSTKLEDSAMYFCASSTSGTGRSRDGYTFGSGTRLTVV.

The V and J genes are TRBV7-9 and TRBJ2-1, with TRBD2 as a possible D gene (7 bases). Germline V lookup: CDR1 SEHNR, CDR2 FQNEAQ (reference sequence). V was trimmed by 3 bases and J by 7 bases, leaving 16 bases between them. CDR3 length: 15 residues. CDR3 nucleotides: TGTGCCAGCAGCTTCTTCGGGGGGCAAGTGAATGAGCAGTTCTTC. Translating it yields CASSFFGGQVNEQFF.

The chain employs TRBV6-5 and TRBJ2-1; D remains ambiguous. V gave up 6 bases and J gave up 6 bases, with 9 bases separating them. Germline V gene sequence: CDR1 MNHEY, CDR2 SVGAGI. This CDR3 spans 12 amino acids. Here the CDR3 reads CASRGPRNEQFF. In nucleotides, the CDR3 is TGTGCCAGCAGGGGCCCGCGCAATGAGCAGTTCTTC.

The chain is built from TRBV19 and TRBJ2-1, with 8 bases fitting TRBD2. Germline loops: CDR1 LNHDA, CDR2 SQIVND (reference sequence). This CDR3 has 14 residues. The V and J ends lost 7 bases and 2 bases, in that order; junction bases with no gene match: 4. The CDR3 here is CASKAGGAYNEQFF. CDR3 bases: TGTGCCAGTAAGGCGGGGGGAGCCTACAATGAGCAGTTCTTC.

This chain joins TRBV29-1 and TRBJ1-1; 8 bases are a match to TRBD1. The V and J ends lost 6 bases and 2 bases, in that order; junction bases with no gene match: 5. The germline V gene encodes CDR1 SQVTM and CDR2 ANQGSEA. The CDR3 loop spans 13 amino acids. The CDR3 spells CSVLSGGNTEAFF. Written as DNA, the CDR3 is TGCAGCGTCTTGTCAGGGGGCAACACTGAAGCTTTCTTT.

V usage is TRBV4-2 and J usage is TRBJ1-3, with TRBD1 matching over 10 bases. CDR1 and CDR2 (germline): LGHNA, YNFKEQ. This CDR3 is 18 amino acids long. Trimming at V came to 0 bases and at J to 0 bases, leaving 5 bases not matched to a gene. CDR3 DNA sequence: TGTGCCAGCAGCCAAGATAGGACAGGGGGATTCTCTGGAAACACCATATATTTT. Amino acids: CASSQDRTGGFSGNTIYF.